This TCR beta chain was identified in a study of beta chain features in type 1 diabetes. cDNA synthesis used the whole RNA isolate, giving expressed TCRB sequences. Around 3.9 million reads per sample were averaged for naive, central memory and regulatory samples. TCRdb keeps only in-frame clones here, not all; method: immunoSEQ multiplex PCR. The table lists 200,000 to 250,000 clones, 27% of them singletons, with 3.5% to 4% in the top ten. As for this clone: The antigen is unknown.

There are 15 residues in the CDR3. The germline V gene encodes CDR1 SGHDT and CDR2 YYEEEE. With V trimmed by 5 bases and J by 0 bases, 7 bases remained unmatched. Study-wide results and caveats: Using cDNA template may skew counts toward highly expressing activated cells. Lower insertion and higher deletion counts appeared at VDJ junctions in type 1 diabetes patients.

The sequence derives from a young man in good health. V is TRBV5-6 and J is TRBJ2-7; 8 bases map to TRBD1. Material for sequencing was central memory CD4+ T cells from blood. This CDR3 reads CASSRDRSSSYEQYF. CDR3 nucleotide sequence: TGTGCCAGCAGTAGGGACAGGTCGAGCTCCTACGAGCAGTACTTC.